These T cell receptor beta chains were read from a single sample in a study of blood T cell repertoires in COVID-19. TCRdb keeps only in-frame clones here, not all; method: immunoSEQ multiplex PCR. The table includes some 340,000 clones, roughly nine tenths detected once. The sequenced sample was PBMCs or T cells enriched from blood (not recorded which). Receptors were obtained from a woman aged 30 to 39 who had been exposed to COVID-19. Both conserved end residues are part of each CDR3. D genes are given only for firm matches. Clone sizes are given selectively: once, few, many, or a class where the clone is expanded.

size: -
V: TRBV2
D: -
length: 14
J: TRBJ1-5
DNA: TGTGCCAGCAGGTCGGGGTATAGCAATCAGCCCCAGCATTTT
CDR3: CASRSGYSNQPQHF

size: -
V: TRBV18
D: -
length: 14
J: TRBJ1-2
DNA: TGTGCCAGCTCACAAGACAGGTTGAACTATGGCTACACCTTC
CDR3: CASSQDRLNYGYTF

size: -
V: TRBV12-3/TRBV12-4
D: -
length: 13
J: TRBJ1-1
DNA: TGTGCCAGCACCATCACCCGGGGGACTGAAGCTTTCTTT
CDR3: CASTITRGTEAFF

size: -
V: TRBV7-9
D: -
length: 18
J: TRBJ1-3
DNA: TGTGCCAGCACCCCCCCCGGGCGGCTCAGCGGCTCTGGAAACACCATATATTTT
CDR3: CASTPPGRLSGSGNTIYF

size: -
V: TRBV7-3
D: -
length: 13
J: TRBJ1-2
DNA: TGTGCCAGCAGCCATTCCTCGGGGGGAGGCTACACCTTC
CDR3: CASSHSSGGGYTF

size: few
V: TRBV14
D: -
length: 14
J: TRBJ1-1
DNA: TGTGCCAGCAGCCCGGGACACCTATACACTGAAGCTTTCTTT
CDR3: CASSPGHLYTEAFF

size: few
V: TRBV7-9
D: -
length: 12
J: TRBJ2-7
DNA: TGTGCCAGCAGCTCGACAGTGTACGAGCAGTACTTC
CDR3: CASSSTVYEQYF

size: -
V: TRBV7-2
D: TRBD2
length: 18
J: TRBJ2-1
DNA: TGTGCCAGCAGCTTAGCACTAGCGGGGGCGGGGTTTTGGAATGAGCAGTTCTTC
CDR3: CASSLALAGAGFWNEQFF

size: -
V: TRBV24-1
D: TRBD1
length: 13
J: TRBJ2-1
DNA: TGTGCCACCAGTGATCCCCCAGGGGGTTTGCAGTTCTTC
CDR3: CATSDPPGGLQFF

size: -
V: TRBV6-5
D: TRBD1
length: 15
J: TRBJ2-7
DNA: TGTGCCAGCAGTTACTCCGGACAGGGGTCCTACGAGCAGTACTTC
CDR3: CASSYSGQGSYEQYF

size: -
V: TRBV13
D: TRBD1
length: 14
J: TRBJ1-2
DNA: TGTGCCAGCAGCGAAAGAACAGGGGGCTATGGCTACACCTTC
CDR3: CASSERTGGYGYTF

size: -
V: TRBV5-1
D: -
length: 15
J: TRBJ1-4
DNA: TGCGCCAGCAGCTTGCTAAGGGGAACTAATGAAAAACTGTTTTTT
CDR3: CASSLLRGTNEKLFF

size: -
V: TRBV3-1/TRBV3-2
D: -
length: 11
J: TRBJ1-1
DNA: TGTGCCAGCAGCCAATCCCTGGAAGCTTTCTTT
CDR3: CASSQSLEAFF

size: few
V: TRBV3-1/TRBV3-2
D: -
length: 15
J: TRBJ2-3
DNA: TGTGCCAGCAGCCTCGGGACTTGGCGAACAGATACGCAGTATTTT
CDR3: CASSLGTWRTDTQYF

size: -
V: TRBV19
D: TRBD1
length: 14
J: TRBJ1-5
DNA: TGTGCCAGTAGCCGATGGACAGGGAATCAGCCCCAGCATTTT
CDR3: CASSRWTGNQPQHF

size: -
V: TRBV7-9
D: TRBD1
length: 15
J: TRBJ1-4
DNA: TGTGCCAGCAGCTTAGTCGGCAGGGGGCGTGAAAAACTGTTTTTT
CDR3: CASSLVGRGREKLFF

size: -
V: TRBV5-4
D: TRBD1
length: 15
J: TRBJ1-2
DNA: TGTGCCAGCAGCCCTCCGGGACAGTACGAAGAAAACTACACCTTC
CDR3: CASSPPGQYEENYTF

size: -
V: TRBV27
D: -
length: 21
J: TRBJ2-5
DNA: TGTGCCAGCAGTTTAAGGCCAACAGTACGTCAGGGTCGCCTTTTGCCGGAGACCCAGTACTTC
CDR3: CASSLRPTVRQGRLLPETQYF

size: -
V: TRBV11-1
D: TRBD1
length: 15
J: TRBJ1-1
DNA: TGTGCCAGCAGCTTCCGGACAGGTCTGAACACTGAAGCTTTCTTT
CDR3: CASSFRTGLNTEAFF

size: -
V: TRBV5-6
D: -
length: 13
J: TRBJ1-2
DNA: TGTGCCAGCAGCCCCGGGCAGGGCTATGGCTACACCTTC
CDR3: CASSPGQGYGYTF